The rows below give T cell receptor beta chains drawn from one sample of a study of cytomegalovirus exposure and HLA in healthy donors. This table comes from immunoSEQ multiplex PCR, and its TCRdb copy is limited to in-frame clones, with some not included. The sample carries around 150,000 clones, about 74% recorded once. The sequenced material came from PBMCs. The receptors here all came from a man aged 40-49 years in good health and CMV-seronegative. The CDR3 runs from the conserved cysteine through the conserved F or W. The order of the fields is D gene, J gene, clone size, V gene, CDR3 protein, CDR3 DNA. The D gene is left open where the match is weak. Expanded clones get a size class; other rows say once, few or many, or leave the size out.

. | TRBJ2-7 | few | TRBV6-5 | CASSSRSYEQYF | TGTGCCAGCAGTTCCAGGTCCTACGAGCAGTACTTC
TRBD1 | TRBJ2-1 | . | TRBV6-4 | CASSDWGSGGYNEQFF | TGTGCCAGCAGTGACTGGGGATCAGGGGGATACAATGAGCAGTTCTTC
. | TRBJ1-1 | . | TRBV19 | CASSMRRGTEAFF | TGTGCCAGTAGTATGCGGCGCGGGACTGAAGCTTTCTTT
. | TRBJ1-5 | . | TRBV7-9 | CASSTQTGTGDQPQHF | TGTGCCAGCAGCACACAGACCGGGACGGGGGATCAGCCCCAGCATTTT
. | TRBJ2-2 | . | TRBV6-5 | CASYLGAGGELFF | TGTGCCAGCTACCTGGGGGCGGGCGGGGAGCTGTTTTTT
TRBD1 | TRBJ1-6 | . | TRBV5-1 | CASSYIGQGGNSPLHF | TGCGCCAGCAGCTACATCGGACAGGGGGGTAATTCACCCCTCCACTTT
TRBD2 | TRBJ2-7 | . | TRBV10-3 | CALGAGGTSYEQYF | TGTGCCCTAGGAGCGGGAGGAACCTCCTACGAGCAGTACTTC
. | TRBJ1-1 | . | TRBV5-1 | CASSPGGAGGSTEAFF | TGCGCCAGCAGCCCGGGAGGGGCAGGAGGATCGACTGAAGCTTTCTTT
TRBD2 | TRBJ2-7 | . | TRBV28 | CASSSVRTSGIPYEQYF | TGTGCCAGCAGTTCGGTGAGGACTAGCGGGATACCCTACGAGCAGTACTTC
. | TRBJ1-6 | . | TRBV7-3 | CASSSPGSPLHF | TGTGCCAGCAGCTCCCCCGGTTCACCCCTCCACTTT
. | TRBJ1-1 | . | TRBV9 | CASSVEQDLNTEAFF | TGTGCCAGCAGCGTAGAACAGGACCTGAACACTGAAGCTTTCTTT
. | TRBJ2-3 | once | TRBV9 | CASSLLQGTGTDTQYF | TGTGCCAGCAGCCTCCTACAGGGGACTGGCACAGATACGCAGTATTTT
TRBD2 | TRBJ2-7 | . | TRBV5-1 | CASSVGGTSAYEQYF | TGCGCCAGCAGCGTGGGGGGAACTAGCGCCTACGAGCAGTACTTC
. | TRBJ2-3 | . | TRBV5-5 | CASSLQGFTDTQYF | TGTGCCAGCAGCTTGCAGGGGTTCACAGATACGCAGTATTTT
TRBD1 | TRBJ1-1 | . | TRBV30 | CAWSVIGQGITEAFF | TGTGCCTGGAGTGTGATAGGACAGGGGATTACTGAAGCTTTCTTT
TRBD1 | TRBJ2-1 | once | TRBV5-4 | CASSPRTGRNEQFF | TGTGCCAGCAGCCCCCGGACAGGGCGGAATGAGCAGTTCTTC
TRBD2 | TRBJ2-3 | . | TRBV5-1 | CASSPPERRGDTQYF | TGCGCCAGCAGCCCACCGGAGCGGCGGGGGGATACGCAGTATTTT
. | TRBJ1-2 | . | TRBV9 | CASSPSDITDYGYTF | TGTGCCAGCAGCCCCTCGGACATCACCGACTATGGCTACACCTTC
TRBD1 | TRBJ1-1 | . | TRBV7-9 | CASSSGQGVKTEAFF | TGTGCCAGCAGCTCGGGACAGGGTGTGAAGACTGAAGCTTTCTTT
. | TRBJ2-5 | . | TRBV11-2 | CASSSGWEETQYF | TGTGCCAGCAGCTCGGGTTGGGAAGAGACCCAGTACTTC
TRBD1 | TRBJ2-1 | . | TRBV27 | CASSAPGTGSNEQFF | TGTGCCAGCAGTGCCCCCGGGACAGGTAGCAATGAGCAGTTCTTC
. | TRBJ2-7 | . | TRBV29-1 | CSVEVTGPSYEQYF | TGCAGCGTTGAAGTAACAGGGCCCTCCTACGAGCAGTACTTC
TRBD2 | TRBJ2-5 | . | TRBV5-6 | CASSLALAEFQETQYF | TGTGCCAGCAGCTTGGCACTAGCGGAGTTCCAAGAGACCCAGTACTTC
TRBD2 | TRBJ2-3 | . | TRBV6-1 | CASSERTSPTDTQYF | TGTGCCAGCAGTGAAAGGACTAGTCCCACAGATACGCAGTATTTT
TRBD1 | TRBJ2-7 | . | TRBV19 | CASSPGTGGYEQYF | TGTGCCAGTAGCCCAGGGACAGGGGGCTACGAGCAGTACTTC
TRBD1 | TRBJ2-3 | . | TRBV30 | CAWSPGQGVTDTQYF | TGTGCCTGGAGCCCAGGACAGGGGGTCACAGATACGCAGTATTTT
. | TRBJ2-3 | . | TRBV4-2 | CASSLSPSPDTQYF | TGTGCCAGCAGCCTATCCCCTAGCCCAGATACGCAGTATTTT
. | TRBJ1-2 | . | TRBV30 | CAWEGDYLGNYGYTF | TGTGCCTGGGAGGGGGACTATCTCGGGAACTATGGCTACACCTTC
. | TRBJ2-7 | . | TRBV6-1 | CASSDGGASYEQYF | TGTGCCAGCAGTGATGGGGGCGCGTCCTACGAGCAGTACTTC
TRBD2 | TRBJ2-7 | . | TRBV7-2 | CASSKSGTSVAYEQYF | TGTGCCAGCAGCAAGTCCGGGACTAGCGTTGCCTACGAGCAGTACTTC
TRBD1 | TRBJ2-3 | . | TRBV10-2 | CASGGTGSLGITDTQYF | TGCGCCAGCGGCGGGACAGGGTCGTTGGGGATAACAGATACGCAGTATTTT
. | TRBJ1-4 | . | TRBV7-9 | CASSPLLWAGGDNEKLFF | TGTGCCAGCAGCCCATTACTTTGGGCGGGGGGGGACAATGAAAAACTGTTTTTT
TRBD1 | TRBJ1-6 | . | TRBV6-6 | CASSSRDRGADSPLHF | TGTGCCAGCAGTTCCCGGGACAGGGGAGCCGATTCACCCCTCCACTTT
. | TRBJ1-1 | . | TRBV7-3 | CASSLWQGTEAFF | TGTGCCAGCAGCTTATGGCAGGGCACTGAAGCTTTCTTT
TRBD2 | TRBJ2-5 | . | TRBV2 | CASSESSGPWETQYF | TGTGCCAGCAGTGAGTCTAGCGGGCCATGGGAGACCCAGTACTTC
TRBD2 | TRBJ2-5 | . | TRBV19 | CASRGTSGSHQETQYF | TGTGCCAGTAGAGGGACTAGCGGGAGCCACCAAGAGACCCAGTACTTC
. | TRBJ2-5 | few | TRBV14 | CASSQTGTPQTQYF | TGTGCCAGCAGCCAGACCGGGACTCCCCAGACCCAGTACTTC
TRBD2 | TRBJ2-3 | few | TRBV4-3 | CASSQDQLAGGQGDTQYF | TGCGCCAGCAGCCAAGATCAGCTAGCGGGGGGGCAGGGAGATACGCAGTATTTT
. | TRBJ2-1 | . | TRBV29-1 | CSVERGANEQFF | TGCAGCGTTGAACGGGGGGCGAATGAGCAGTTCTTC
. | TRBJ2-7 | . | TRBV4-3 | CASSQGLRGGYEQYF | TGCGCCAGCAGCCAAGGGTTGAGGGGGGGATACGAGCAGTACTTC
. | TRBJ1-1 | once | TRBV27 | CASSLGQNTEAFF | TGTGCCAGCAGCCTTGGACAGAACACTGAAGCTTTCTTT